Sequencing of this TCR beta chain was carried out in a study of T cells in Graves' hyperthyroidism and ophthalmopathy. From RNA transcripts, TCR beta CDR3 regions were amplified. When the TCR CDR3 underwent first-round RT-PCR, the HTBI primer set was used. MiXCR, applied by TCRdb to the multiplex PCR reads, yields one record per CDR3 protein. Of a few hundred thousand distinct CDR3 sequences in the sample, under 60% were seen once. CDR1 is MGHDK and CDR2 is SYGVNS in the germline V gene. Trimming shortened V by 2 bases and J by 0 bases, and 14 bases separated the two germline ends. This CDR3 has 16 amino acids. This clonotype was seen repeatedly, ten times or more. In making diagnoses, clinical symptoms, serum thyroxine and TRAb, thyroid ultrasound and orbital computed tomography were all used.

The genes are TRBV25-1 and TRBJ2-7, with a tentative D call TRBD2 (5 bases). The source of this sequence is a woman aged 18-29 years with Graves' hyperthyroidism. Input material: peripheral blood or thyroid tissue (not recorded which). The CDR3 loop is CASSELGLSSSYEQYF. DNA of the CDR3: TGTGCCAGCAGTGAACTCGGACTGTCGAGCTCCTACGAGCAGTACTTC.